This is a list of T cell receptor beta chains from one sample in a study of T cells in tumors after PD-1 blockade. TCRdb's copy holds only in-frame clones and misses some; the assay was immunoSEQ multiplex PCR. The sample has around 45,000 clones; 60% to 80% are singletons. Material: PBMCs, obtained before anti-PD-1 treatment. Source of these receptors: a human donor with basal cell carcinoma. CDR3s include the opening cysteine and the closing phenylalanine or tryptophan. The D gene is left open where the match is weak. Some rows mark clone size as missing; the rest say once, few, many or name a class of expanded clone.

clone size: .
J gene: TRBJ1-5
V gene: TRBV13
D gene: .
CDR3 protein: CASSFGPNSNQPQHF
CDR3 DNA: TGTGCCAGCAGCTTCGGCCCGAATAGCAATCAGCCCCAGCATTTT

clone size: .
J gene: TRBJ2-2
V gene: TRBV5-1
D gene: .
CDR3 protein: CASSPPGNTGELFF
CDR3 DNA: TGCGCCAGCAGCCCTCCAGGTAACACCGGGGAGCTGTTTTTT

clone size: few
J gene: TRBJ1-5
V gene: TRBV28
D gene: .
CDR3 protein: CAIWGEGPQHF
CDR3 DNA: TGTGCCATCTGGGGAGAGGGACCCCAGCATTTT

clone size: .
J gene: TRBJ2-1
V gene: TRBV5-4
D gene: TRBD1
CDR3 protein: CASSAPGQGAPREQFF
CDR3 DNA: TGTGCCAGCAGCGCCCCGGGACAGGGGGCCCCCAGGGAGCAGTTCTTC

clone size: .
J gene: TRBJ1-5
V gene: TRBV28
D gene: .
CDR3 protein: CASSRDRWGNQPQHF
CDR3 DNA: TGTGCCAGCAGTCGCGACAGGTGGGGCAATCAGCCCCAGCATTTT

clone size: .
J gene: TRBJ2-1
V gene: TRBV27
D gene: TRBD2
CDR3 protein: CASSPGLVHEQFF
CDR3 DNA: TGTGCCAGCAGCCCGGGACTAGTACATGAGCAGTTCTTC

clone size: .
J gene: TRBJ2-3
V gene: TRBV11-1
D gene: .
CDR3 protein: CASSLGNSVGTDTQYF
CDR3 DNA: TGTGCCAGCAGCTTAGGGAATAGCGTCGGCACAGATACGCAGTATTTT

clone size: .
J gene: TRBJ2-7
V gene: TRBV5-1
D gene: .
CDR3 protein: CASRVQASSYEQYF
CDR3 DNA: TGCGCCAGCAGGGTTCAGGCCTCCTCCTACGAGCAGTACTTC

clone size: few
J gene: TRBJ1-6
V gene: TRBV5-6
D gene: .
CDR3 protein: CASSLEGRRNSPLHF
CDR3 DNA: TGTGCCAGCAGCTTGGAGGGGCGTAGGAATTCACCCCTCCACTTT

clone size: .
J gene: TRBJ1-2
V gene: TRBV6-5
D gene: .
CDR3 protein: CASSYGRAGGYTF
CDR3 DNA: TGTGCCAGCAGTTATGGCAGGGCTGGCGGCTACACCTTC

clone size: .
J gene: TRBJ2-3
V gene: TRBV18
D gene: TRBD1
CDR3 protein: CASSDRTGGPDTQYF
CDR3 DNA: TGTGCCAGCTCAGACAGGACAGGGGGACCAGATACGCAGTATTTT

clone size: .
J gene: TRBJ1-2
V gene: TRBV29-1
D gene: TRBD1
CDR3 protein: CSVVTTSGGFGYTF
CDR3 DNA: TGCAGCGTCGTTACTACCTCAGGGGGCTTTGGCTACACCTTC

clone size: .
J gene: TRBJ2-5
V gene: TRBV19
D gene: TRBD2
CDR3 protein: CASSTAGDPPTQYF
CDR3 DNA: TGTGCCAGTAGTACGGCGGGAGACCCGCCGACCCAGTACTTC

clone size: .
J gene: TRBJ2-1
V gene: TRBV6-5
D gene: TRBD2
CDR3 protein: CASSPPRTSGRAQFF
CDR3 DNA: TGTGCCAGCAGTCCTCCTCGGACTAGCGGGAGGGCTCAGTTCTTC

clone size: .
J gene: TRBJ1-5
V gene: TRBV18
D gene: .
CDR3 protein: CASSPLGYNQPQHF
CDR3 DNA: TGTGCCAGCTCACCTCTTGGGTACAATCAGCCCCAGCATTTT

clone size: .
J gene: TRBJ1-2
V gene: TRBV27
D gene: TRBD1
CDR3 protein: CASSRQGADYGYTF
CDR3 DNA: TGTGCCAGCAGCCGTCAGGGGGCCGACTATGGCTACACCTTC

clone size: few
J gene: TRBJ2-1
V gene: TRBV24-1
D gene: TRBD2
CDR3 protein: CATSDPTSGILNEQFF
CDR3 DNA: TGTGCCACCAGTGACCCCACTAGCGGGATTCTAAATGAGCAGTTCTTC

clone size: .
J gene: TRBJ1-6
V gene: TRBV10-3
D gene: TRBD1
CDR3 protein: CAISESGGQGSSPLHF
CDR3 DNA: TGTGCCATCAGTGAGTCGGGGGGACAGGGTAGTTCACCCCTCCACTTT

clone size: .
J gene: TRBJ1-5
V gene: TRBV2
D gene: .
CDR3 protein: CASKGIGNQPQHF
CDR3 DNA: TGTGCCAGCAAAGGTATCGGCAATCAGCCCCAGCATTTT

clone size: .
J gene: TRBJ2-3
V gene: TRBV9
D gene: .
CDR3 protein: CASSAATGSTDTQYF
CDR3 DNA: TGTGCCAGCAGCGCAGCTACAGGTAGCACAGATACGCAGTATTTT

clone size: .
J gene: TRBJ1-5
V gene: TRBV6-2/TRBV6-3
D gene: .
CDR3 protein: CASSYLSENQPQHF
CDR3 DNA: TGTGCCAGCAGTTACCTTTCAGAGAATCAGCCCCAGCATTTT

clone size: .
J gene: TRBJ1-5
V gene: TRBV7-2
D gene: TRBD1
CDR3 protein: CASSLKGQAGNQPQHF
CDR3 DNA: TGTGCCAGCAGCTTAAAGGGACAGGCGGGGAATCAGCCCCAGCATTTT

clone size: .
J gene: TRBJ2-2
V gene: TRBV28
D gene: .
CDR3 protein: CASIPRGLYTGELFF
CDR3 DNA: TGTGCCAGCATCCCCCGGGGGCTGTACACCGGGGAGCTGTTTTTT

clone size: .
J gene: TRBJ1-5
V gene: TRBV6-5
D gene: .
CDR3 protein: CASSYDGQGQPQHF
CDR3 DNA: TGTGCCAGCAGTTACGATGGGCAGGGGCAGCCCCAGCATTTT

clone size: .
J gene: TRBJ2-3
V gene: TRBV7-3
D gene: .
CDR3 protein: CASSLNVGADTQYF
CDR3 DNA: TGTGCCAGCAGCTTAAACGTCGGCGCAGATACGCAGTATTTT

clone size: .
J gene: TRBJ1-2
V gene: TRBV2
D gene: .
CDR3 protein: CASSESTGSYGYTF
CDR3 DNA: TGTGCCAGCAGTGAGAGCACAGGGTCCTATGGCTACACCTTC

clone size: .
J gene: TRBJ1-1
V gene: TRBV5-1
D gene: .
CDR3 protein: CASSLMPAPNTEAFF
CDR3 DNA: TGCGCCAGCAGCTTGATGCCAGCGCCGAACACTGAAGCTTTCTTT

clone size: .
J gene: TRBJ2-7
V gene: TRBV5-1
D gene: TRBD2
CDR3 protein: CASIPGTSGETYEQYF
CDR3 DNA: TGCGCCAGCATCCCCGGGACTAGCGGGGAAACCTACGAGCAGTACTTC

clone size: .
J gene: TRBJ2-1
V gene: TRBV4-1
D gene: TRBD1
CDR3 protein: CASSQPGDRGIDNEQFF
CDR3 DNA: TGCGCCAGCAGCCAACCGGGGGACAGGGGTATAGACAATGAGCAGTTCTTC

clone size: .
J gene: TRBJ1-1
V gene: TRBV5-1
D gene: .
CDR3 protein: CASSLGQAFTEAFF
CDR3 DNA: TGCGCCAGCAGCTTGGGGCAGGCCTTCACTGAAGCTTTCTTT

clone size: .
J gene: TRBJ2-7
V gene: TRBV7-9
D gene: .
CDR3 protein: CASSHSSEGHEQYF
CDR3 DNA: TGTGCCAGCAGCCATTCGTCCGAGGGCCACGAGCAGTACTTC

clone size: .
J gene: TRBJ2-3
V gene: TRBV4-1
D gene: .
CDR3 protein: CASSQELTSKSDTQYF
CDR3 DNA: TGCGCCAGCAGCCAAGAACTGACTAGTAAGTCTGATACGCAGTATTTT

clone size: many
J gene: TRBJ1-1
V gene: TRBV3-1/TRBV3-2
D gene: .
CDR3 protein: CASSHPQPNTEAFF
CDR3 DNA: TGTGCCAGCAGCCACCCCCAGCCTAACACTGAAGCTTTCTTT

clone size: few
J gene: TRBJ1-6
V gene: TRBV4-1
D gene: .
CDR3 protein: CASSHPGASYNSPLHF
CDR3 DNA: TGCGCCAGCAGCCATCCTGGGGCCTCCTATAATTCACCCCTCCACTTT

clone size: .
J gene: TRBJ1-3
V gene: TRBV5-6
D gene: .
CDR3 protein: CASSLDRAGNTIYF
CDR3 DNA: TGTGCCAGCAGCTTGGACAGGGCGGGAAACACCATATATTTT

clone size: once
J gene: TRBJ2-7
V gene: TRBV21-1
D gene: .
CDR3 protein: CASSKGGGDRGHEQYF
CDR3 DNA: TGTGCCAGCAGCAAAGGCGGCGGAGACAGGGGCCACGAGCAGTACTTC

clone size: .
J gene: TRBJ2-5
V gene: TRBV24-1
D gene: .
CDR3 protein: CATATQETQYF
CDR3 DNA: TGTGCCACCGCAACCCAAGAGACCCAGTACTTC

clone size: once
J gene: TRBJ2-1
V gene: TRBV28
D gene: TRBD1
CDR3 protein: CASSSGQPVSNEQFF
CDR3 DNA: TGTGCCAGCAGTTCGGGACAGCCGGTCTCCAATGAGCAGTTCTTC

clone size: .
J gene: TRBJ2-7
V gene: TRBV19
D gene: .
CDR3 protein: CASGLSYEQYF
CDR3 DNA: TGTGCCAGTGGGCTTTCCTACGAGCAGTACTTC

clone size: .
J gene: TRBJ2-1
V gene: TRBV6-2/TRBV6-3
D gene: TRBD2
CDR3 protein: CASSYSPFAGGPDFGEQFF
CDR3 DNA: TGTGCCAGCAGTTACTCACCTTTCGCGGGAGGGCCGGATTTCGGTGAGCAGTTCTTC

clone size: .
J gene: TRBJ2-7
V gene: TRBV28
D gene: .
CDR3 protein: CASSLVLWQGSFYEQYF
CDR3 DNA: TGTGCCAGCAGTTTGGTACTTTGGCAGGGGTCTTTCTACGAGCAGTACTTC

clone size: .
J gene: TRBJ1-4
V gene: TRBV4-1
D gene: .
CDR3 protein: CASSQEIARSFSRNEKLFF
CDR3 DNA: TGCGCCAGCAGCCAAGAGATAGCGCGGTCGTTCAGCAGAAATGAAAAACTGTTTTTT

clone size: .
J gene: TRBJ1-6
V gene: TRBV10-1
D gene: .
CDR3 protein: CATADKDNSPLHF
CDR3 DNA: TGCGCCACCGCTGACAAGGATAATTCACCCCTCCACTTT

clone size: many
J gene: TRBJ1-5
V gene: TRBV27
D gene: .
CDR3 protein: CASSLGGFDQPQHF
CDR3 DNA: TGTGCCAGCAGTTTAGGAGGGTTCGATCAGCCCCAGCATTTT

clone size: .
J gene: TRBJ2-1
V gene: TRBV24-1
D gene: .
CDR3 protein: CATSDLQIHPSDNEQFF
CDR3 DNA: TGTGCCACCAGTGATTTGCAAATCCACCCGAGTGACAATGAGCAGTTCTTC

clone size: .
J gene: TRBJ2-7
V gene: TRBV6-5
D gene: TRBD1
CDR3 protein: CASSFVDRGRDEQYF
CDR3 DNA: TGTGCCAGCAGTTTCGTAGACAGGGGCCGCGACGAGCAGTACTTC

clone size: .
J gene: TRBJ2-1
V gene: TRBV5-4
D gene: TRBD1
CDR3 protein: CASSGSGQANNEQFF
CDR3 DNA: TGTGCCAGCAGCGGGTCGGGACAGGCAAACAATGAGCAGTTCTTC

clone size: .
J gene: TRBJ1-1
V gene: TRBV9
D gene: .
CDR3 protein: CASSVGGTGITEAFF
CDR3 DNA: TGTGCCAGCAGCGTAGGTGGTACTGGGATCACTGAAGCTTTCTTT

clone size: .
J gene: TRBJ2-7
V gene: TRBV7-6
D gene: .
CDR3 protein: CASSLTGSNEQYF
CDR3 DNA: TGTGCCAGCAGCTTAACAGGGTCCAACGAGCAGTACTTC

clone size: .
J gene: TRBJ1-5
V gene: TRBV7-2
D gene: TRBD1
CDR3 protein: CASSRVNAGGKPQHF
CDR3 DNA: TGTGCCAGCAGCCGTGTTAACGCAGGGGGAAAGCCCCAGCATTTT

clone size: .
J gene: TRBJ1-2
V gene: TRBV3-1/TRBV3-2
D gene: .
CDR3 protein: CASSQALGQVGYTF
CDR3 DNA: TGTGCCAGCAGCCAAGCTTTAGGGCAGGTCGGCTACACCTTC

clone size: .
J gene: TRBJ2-5
V gene: TRBV2
D gene: .
CDR3 protein: CATQGLSGVGETQYF
CDR3 DNA: TGTGCCACCCAGGGATTGTCGGGAGTAGGAGAGACCCAGTACTTC